The entry that follows covers one TCR beta chain sequence. As yet, its antigen is unknown. The length of the CDR3 is 13 residues. The V gene end was trimmed by 4 bases and the J gene end by 8 bases; junction bases not matched to a gene: 5. Germline-derived CDR1 and CDR2 are KGHSH and LQKENI. The PCR used 60 Vbeta and 13 Jbeta primers. Assay used: immunoSEQ multiplex PCR; TCRdb lists only in-frame clones, some missing. Of about 120,000 clones in the sample, over 60% are singletons; the top ten hold less than 9%. The data belong to a study of cytomegalovirus exposure and HLA in healthy donors. Points from the study as a whole: Cytomegalovirus-associated TCR beta chains were listed, numbering some 150.

The sample consisted of PBMCs. This TCR came from a woman aged 35 to 49 in good health and CMV-seropositive. This chain links TRBV18 with TRBJ1-1; 9 bases match TRBD1. The CDR3 here is CASSQRDREEAFF. Written as DNA, the CDR3 is TGTGCCAGCTCACAGAGGGACAGGGAGGAAGCTTTCTTT.